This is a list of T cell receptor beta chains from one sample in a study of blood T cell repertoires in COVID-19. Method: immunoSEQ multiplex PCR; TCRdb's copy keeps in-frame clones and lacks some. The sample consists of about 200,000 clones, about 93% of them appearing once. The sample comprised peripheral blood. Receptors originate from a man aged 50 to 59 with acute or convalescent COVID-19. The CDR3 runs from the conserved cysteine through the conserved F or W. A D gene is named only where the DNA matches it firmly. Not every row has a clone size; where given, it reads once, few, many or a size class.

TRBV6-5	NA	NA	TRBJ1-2	CASSTAQGYYGYTF	TGTGCCAGCAGTACCGCACAGGGTTATTATGGCTACACCTTC
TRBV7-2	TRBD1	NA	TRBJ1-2	CASSFPPTGGHGYTF	TGTGCCAGCAGCTTCCCCCCAACAGGGGGTCATGGCTACACCTTC
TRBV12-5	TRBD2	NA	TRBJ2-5	CASGLDGTSGETQYF	TGTGCTAGTGGTTTGGACGGGACTAGCGGGGAGACCCAGTACTTC
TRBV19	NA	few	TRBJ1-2	CASTRDFGYGYTF	TGTGCCAGTACTCGGGACTTCGGTTATGGCTACACCTTC
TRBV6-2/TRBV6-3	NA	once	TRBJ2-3	CASSYSGGALDTQYF	TGTGCCAGCAGTTATAGTGGGGGGGCCCTAGATACGCAGTATTTT
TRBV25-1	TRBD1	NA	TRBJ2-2	CASRDPPGQGEGELFF	TGTGCCAGCAGAGATCCTCCGGGACAGGGGGAAGGGGAGCTGTTTTTT
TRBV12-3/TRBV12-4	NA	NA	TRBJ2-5	CASSFNGGETQYF	TGTGCCAGCAGTTTTAACGGGGGAGAGACCCAGTACTTC
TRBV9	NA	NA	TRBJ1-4	CASSVRGQPRNEKLFF	TGTGCCAGCAGCGTACGCGGACAGCCGCGGAATGAAAAACTGTTTTTT
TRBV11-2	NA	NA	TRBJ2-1	CASSFETLPSGNEQFF	TGTGCCAGCAGCTTCGAGACTTTACCCTCGGGGAATGAGCAGTTCTTC
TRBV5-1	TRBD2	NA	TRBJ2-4	CASSLGVAGRGNIQYF	TGCGCCAGCAGCTTGGGCGTAGCGGGGAGGGGAAACATTCAGTACTTC
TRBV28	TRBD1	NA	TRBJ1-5	CASSTGGGNQPQHF	TGTGCCAGCAGTACAGGGGGAGGCAATCAGCCCCAGCATTTT
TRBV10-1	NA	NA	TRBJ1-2	CASRAQGLHGYTF	TGCGCCAGCAGGGCCCAGGGTCTTCATGGCTACACCTTC
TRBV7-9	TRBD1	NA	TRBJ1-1	CASSFRDRGPGTEAFF	TGTGCCAGCAGCTTCCGGGACAGGGGGCCTGGAACTGAAGCTTTCTTT
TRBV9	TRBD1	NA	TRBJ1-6	CASGTGGGVGSPLHF	TGTGCCAGCGGTACAGGGGGCGGAGTGGGTTCACCCCTCCACTTT
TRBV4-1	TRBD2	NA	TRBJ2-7	CASSLQYGLAGGRAYEQYF	TGCGCCAGCAGCCTCCAATACGGACTAGCGGGAGGGAGGGCCTACGAGCAGTACTTC
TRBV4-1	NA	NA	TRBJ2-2	CASSPSNTGELFF	TGCGCCAGCAGTCCCAGTAACACCGGGGAGCTGTTTTTT
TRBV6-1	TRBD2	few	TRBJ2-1	CASSERLAGDNEQFF	TGTGCCAGCAGTGAGAGATTAGCGGGGGACAATGAGCAGTTCTTC
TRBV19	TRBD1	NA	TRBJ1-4	CANRQGAKTTNEKLFF	TGTGCCAACCGACAGGGGGCAAAAACAACTAATGAAAAACTGTTTTTT
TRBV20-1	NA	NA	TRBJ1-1	CSASSNTEAFF	TGCAGTGCTAGCTCGAACACTGAAGCTTTCTTT